These 31 T cell receptor beta chains came from one sample sequenced in a study of cytomegalovirus exposure and HLA in healthy donors. 13 Jbeta primers and 60 Vbeta primers were used for the PCR. Using immunoSEQ multiplex PCR, the repertoire was profiled, and TCRdb retains in-frame clones only, with some absent. The sample yields around 200,000 clones, around four fifths seen once. The specimen sequenced was PBMCs. The receptors shown here come from an older woman in good health and CMV-seropositive.

The rearrangement uses TRBV10-3 and TRBJ1-2; the match to TRBD1 covers 9 bases. CDR3 length: 12 amino acids. The V and J ends lost 8 bases and 2 bases, in that order; junction bases with no gene match: 0. CDR1 is ENHRY, CDR2 SYGVKD, per germline. The CDR3 bases are TGTGCCATCGGACAGGGGAACTATGGCTACACCTTC. Translated, it gives CAIGQGNYGYTF.

This clone came up once. V usage is TRBV10-3 and J usage is TRBJ2-3, with 11 nucleotides matching TRBD2. The CDR3 consists of 13 residues. Germline CDR1 reads ENHRY; CDR2 reads SYGVKD. The V gene end was trimmed by 9 bases and the J gene end by 3 bases; junction bases not matched to a gene: 2. The CDR3 sequence: CAMRTSGTDTQYF. For the CDR3, the DNA is TGTGCCATGCGGACTAGCGGGACAGATACGCAGTATTTT.

The chain joins TRBV6-1 to TRBJ1-3; maybe TRBD1 (5 bases). The germline gives CDR1 MNHNS, CDR2 SASEGT. V lost 2 bases and J 5 bases, leaving 13 bases between the germline ends. The CDR3 totals 15 residues. CDR3 DNA: TGTGCCAGCAGTGAAAGACAGTCTACGAGAAACACCATATATTTT. Translating gives CASSERQSTRNTIYF.

The chain employs TRBV5-1 and TRBJ1-1; 9 positions match TRBD1. Per the germline V gene, CDR1 is SGHRS and CDR2 is YFSETQ. With 0 bases clipped from V and 5 bases from J, the junction kept 5 bases outside the gene matches. The CDR3 has 15 amino acids. The CDR3 is CASSLDRGRGTEAFF. DNA of the CDR3: TGCGCCAGCAGCTTGGACAGGGGGCGGGGGACTGAAGCTTTCTTT. The full variable domain, completed using reference TRBV5-1 and TRBJ1-1, is KAGVTQTPRYLIKTRGQQVTLSCSPISGHRSVSWYQQTPGQGLQFLFEYFSETQRNKGNFPGRFSGRQFSNSRSEMNVSTLELGDSALYLCASSLDRGRGTEAFFGQGTRLTVV.

V is TRBV5-6 and J is TRBJ1-1, with 9 bases aligning to TRBD1. J was trimmed by 0 bases and V by 6 bases; bases with no gene match: 12. The germline V gene has CDR1 SGHDT and CDR2 YYEEEE. CDR3 size: 17 residues. The CDR3 nucleotides read TGTGCCAGCACTAAAGGAACCGACAGGGGGATGAACACTGAAGCTTTCTTT. Protein product: CASTKGTDRGMNTEAFF.

As DNA, the CDR3 is TGTGCCAGCAGCCCTCTCGGGACAGGTGTCTACAATGAGCAGTTCTTC. Translating gives CASSPLGTGVYNEQFF. The rearrangement joins TRBV7-3 to TRBJ2-1, with 8 bases fitting TRBD1. CDR3 length: 16 amino acids. The V gene's germline CDR1 is SGHTA and CDR2 FQGTGA. J was trimmed by 3 bases and V by 5 bases; bases with no gene match: 9. Together with reference TRBV7-3 and TRBJ2-1, the CDR3 gives the full variable domain: GAGVSQTPSNKVTEKGKYVELRCDPISGHTALYWYRQSLGQGPEFLIYFQGTGAADDSGLPNDRFFAVRPEGSVSTLKIQRTERGDSAVYLCASSPLGTGVYNEQFFGPGTRLTVL.

V is TRBV30 and J is TRBJ2-3; 10 bases are a match to TRBD1. Trimming took 1 base from V and 2 from J; bases not matched to a gene: 3. The CDR3 is made up of 15 amino acids. Germline CDR1 and CDR2: GTSNPN and SVGIG (reference sequence). CDR3 protein: CAWSGGQGSTDTQYF. The CDR3 DNA follows: TGTGCCTGGAGTGGGGGACAGGGGTCCACAGATACGCAGTATTTT.

The chain employs TRBV7-2 and TRBJ1-2; weak D call: TRBD1 (5 bases). The germline V gene has CDR1 SGHTA and CDR2 FQGNSA. V was cut by 5 bases and J by 4 bases, with 14 bases left in between. The CDR3 has 14 residues. The CDR3 DNA follows: TGTGCCAGCAGCCTACAACAGGAGTCCTATGGCTACACCTTC. Translation: CASSLQQESYGYTF.

V and J are TRBV7-2 and TRBJ1-6, with D unclear. Germline assignment: CDR1 SGHTA and CDR2 FQGNSA. The V end lost 5 bases, the J end lost 7 bases, and 12 bases lay between the germline ends. The CDR3 has 14 amino acids. CDR3 residues: CASSITVGNSPLHF. The CDR3 region has the DNA TGTGCCAGCAGCATCACAGTCGGCAATTCACCCCTCCACTTT.

The chain employs TRBV30 and TRBJ1-2; the D gene is possibly TRBD1 (6 bases). Germline CDR1 and CDR2: GTSNPN and SVGIG (reference sequence). V lost 3 bases to trimming and J lost 5 bases, with 16 bases between them. CDR3 length: 14 amino acids. The CDR3 nucleotides are TGTGCCTGGAGGGTCATGGGGGCTCGTTATGGCTACACCTTC. It codes for CAWRVMGARYGYTF.

V is TRBV30 and J is TRBJ2-1, with 9 nucleotides matching TRBD1. The CDR3 covers 15 residues. With 3 bases clipped from V and 6 bases from J, the junction kept 9 bases outside the gene matches. Germline CDR1 GTSNPN, CDR2 SVGIG (reference sequence). The CDR3 is CAWSHNRGRGNEQFF. CDR3 nucleotides: TGTGCCTGGAGCCATAACAGGGGGCGGGGCAATGAGCAGTTCTTC.

This clone has a handful of counts. V usage is TRBV4-2 and J usage is TRBJ1-5; 7 bases align to TRBD1. Germline V gene sequence: CDR1 LGHNA, CDR2 YNFKEQ. The CDR3 length is 14 residues. V lost 7 bases and J lost 4; bases outside the gene matches: 7. In DNA, the CDR3 is TGTGCCAGCAACAGCGGACAGGATAATCAGCCCCAGCATTTT. Translated: CASNSGQDNQPQHF.

The chain has TRBV19 and TRBJ2-7; the D is unclear. Trimming removed 6 bases from V and 3 bases from J, with 12 bases in between. The CDR3 totals 13 residues. Germline lookup yields CDR1 LNHDA and CDR2 SQIVND (reference sequence). This CDR3 reads CASSHLRFYEQYF. Written as DNA, the CDR3 is TGTGCCAGTAGCCATCTCAGATTCTACGAGCAGTACTTC.

The chain uses TRBV7-8 and TRBJ1-2; D is perhaps TRBD1 (5 bases). The CDR3 is made up of 13 amino acids. Trimming pared 5 bases from V and 3 bases from J, leaving 10 bases between. In germline, CDR1 is SGHVS, CDR2 FQNEAQ. CDR3 region: CASSPGGDYGYTF. CDR3 DNA sequence: TGTGCCAGCAGCCCGGGGGGGGACTATGGCTACACCTTC.

V usage is TRBV7-2 and J usage is TRBJ1-2; 7 nucleotides match TRBD1. Trimming removed 5 bases from V and 1 base from J; junction bases left unmatched: 4. The CDR3 spans 14 residues. Germline CDR1 reads SGHTA; CDR2 reads FQGNSA. The CDR3 bases are TGTGCCAGCAGCCGACAGGGCGGTAACTATGGCTACACCTTC. It codes for CASSRQGGNYGYTF.

This clone appeared a few times. The rearrangement joins TRBV4-1 to TRBJ2-3; 11 bases agree with TRBD2. There are 14 residues in the CDR3. V was clipped by 5 bases and J by 5 bases; unmatched bases: 3. Germline V gene data show CDR1 as MGHRA and CDR2 as YSYEKL. DNA of the CDR3: TGCGCCAGCAGCACTAGCGGGGGTTTAGATACGCAGTATTTT. It translates to CASSTSGGLDTQYF.

The chain is built from TRBV5-4 and TRBJ1-2; 8 positions match TRBD1. Germline V gene data show CDR1 as SGHNT and CDR2 as YYREEE (reference sequence). V was pared by 4 bases and J by 4 bases, with 15 bases of the junction left unmatched. This CDR3 is built from 17 residues. In nucleotides, the CDR3 is TGTGCCAGCAGCACAGGACAGGGAAGGGGAGGCGGCTATGGCTACACCTTC. This translates into CASSTGQGRGGGYGYTF.

As for this clone: Other DNA variants within this sample encode the same CDR3. The rearrangement links TRBV27 to TRBJ2-2; weak D call: TRBD2 (8 bases). This CDR3 spans 19 amino acids. CDR1 is MNHEY and CDR2 is SMNVEV in the germline V gene (reference sequence). V was trimmed by 9 bases and J by 6 bases, leaving 32 bases between them. The CDR3 coding sequence is TGTGCCAGTAGTCCAGGGGGTGTACTAGCGGCCTTGACACCCGGGGAGCTGTTTTTT. Amino acids: CASSPGGVLAALTPGELFF.

This clone was observed a few times. V is TRBV19 and J is TRBJ2-6; a possible D gene is TRBD2 (6 bases). Germline lookup yields CDR1 LNHDA and CDR2 SQIVND (reference sequence). CDR3 length equals 15 residues. V shed 9 bases and J shed 4 bases, with 16 bases lying between them. The CDR3, as DNA: TGTGCCAGCAGAGAGGCGGGGCGAGGGGCCAACGTCCTGACTTTC. Amino acids: CASREAGRGANVLTF.

This chain links TRBV5-1 with TRBJ1-5; TRBD1 matches at 8 bases. The CDR3 runs 15 residues. Unmatched junction bases numbered 5, after V lost 0 bases and J lost 6 bases. Germline lookup yields CDR1 SGHRS and CDR2 YFSETQ. In DNA form, the CDR3 reads TGCGCCAGCAGCTTGGAGCAGGGGGCCGGTCAGCCCCAGCATTTT. This encodes CASSLEQGAGQPQHF.

This clone has just a few counts. V is TRBV4-3 and J is TRBJ1-2; 9 nucleotides line up with TRBD1. Per the germline V gene, CDR1 is LGHNA and CDR2 is YSLEER. The ends lost 4 bases at V and 4 bases at J; junction bases unmatched: 1. This CDR3 is built from 13 residues. CDR3: CASSLQGAYGYTF. DNA for the CDR3: TGCGCCAGCAGCCTACAGGGGGCCTATGGCTACACCTTC.

This clone was counted only a few times. The chain employs TRBV29-1 and TRBJ2-7, with 12 bases aligning to TRBD2. Germline values: CDR1 SQVTM, CDR2 ANQGSEA. V shed 6 bases, J shed 4 bases, and the junction held 4 bases outside the gene matches. The CDR3 totals 13 residues. This chain's CDR3 is CSVTSGGTYEQYF. The DNA of the CDR3 is TGCAGCGTGACTAGCGGGGGTACTTACGAGCAGTACTTC.

V gene TRBV7-8 combines with J gene TRBJ2-1; maybe TRBD2 (6 bases). With 1 base removed from V and 8 bases from J, the gap between germline ends came to 9 bases. The CDR3 has 13 residues. Germline CDR1 and CDR2: SGHVS and FQNEAQ. The CDR3: CASSLGLAHEQFF. The CDR3 DNA follows: TGTGCCAGCAGCTTAGGCCTAGCGCATGAGCAGTTCTTC.

V gene TRBV18 combines with J gene TRBJ1-5; possibly TRBD1 for D (6 bases). Germline values: CDR1 KGHSH, CDR2 LQKENI. Trimming removed 5 bases at V and 4 bases at J, with 18 bases between. The CDR3 is made up of 16 amino acids. CDR3 region: CASSSSTGSLNQPQHF. CDR3 coding DNA: TGTGCCAGCTCATCCTCCACAGGGTCCTTAAATCAGCCCCAGCATTTT.

In its sample, this clone was seen once. This chain connects TRBV7-3 to TRBJ1-1; 7 positions agree with TRBD1. Germline V gives CDR1 SGHTA, CDR2 FQGTGA. There are 15 residues in the CDR3. Trimming at V came to 5 bases and at J to 0 bases, leaving 6 bases not matched to a gene. CDR3 sequence: CASSIDRAMNTEAFF. Here the CDR3 DNA reads TGTGCCAGCAGCATAGACAGGGCCATGAACACTGAAGCTTTCTTT.

The J gene is TRBJ2-1, the V gene TRBV7-8; TRBD2 agrees at 7 bases. The J segment lost 4 bases and the V segment lost 4 bases, leaving 10 bases of the junction unmatched. This CDR3 is built from 16 residues. Germline CDR1 and CDR2: SGHVS and FQNEAQ. The CDR3 spells CASSSSGLVGYNEQFF. CDR3 in DNA: TGTGCCAGCAGCTCCTCTGGACTAGTGGGGTACAATGAGCAGTTCTTC.

This clone was found a few times. The chain employs TRBV9 and TRBJ2-7; 8 bases are a match to TRBD1. Per the germline V gene, CDR1 is SGDLS and CDR2 is YYNGEE. Germline trimming cut 4 bases from V and 6 bases from J; bases unmatched to any gene: 6. The CDR3 length is 13 residues. CDR3 residues: CASSPDRVREQYF. The CDR3 nucleotides are TGTGCCAGCAGCCCGGACAGGGTACGCGAGCAGTACTTC.

V and J are TRBV21-1 and TRBJ2-2; TRBD1 is the table's D call and was not checked against the DNA. TRBV21-1 is noted as a pseudogene. The CDR3 extends over 16 amino acids. CDR3 in DNA: TGTGCCAGCAGCAAAGGGGGACAGGGAGACACCGGGGAGCTGTTTTTT. It is translated as CASSKGGQGDTGELFF.

Of note for this clone: Other DNA sequences in the same sample also yield this CDR3. The V call is TRBV11-2, the J call TRBJ2-5; maybe TRBD2 (7 bases). CDR1 and CDR2 (germline): SGHAT, FQNNGV. The V end was cut by 0 bases, the J end by 5 bases, with 13 bases between. This CDR3 spans 15 amino acids. The CDR3 sequence is CASSLDGGGGETQYF. The CDR3 DNA is TGTGCCAGCAGCTTAGATGGGGGGGGCGGTGAGACCCAGTACTTC.

The V gene is TRBV28, the J gene TRBJ2-6, with D possibly TRBD1 on 5 matching bases. The V end lost 5 bases, the J end lost 1 base, and 9 bases lay between the germline ends. The germline V gene encodes CDR1 MDHEN and CDR2 SYDVKM. The CDR3 consists of 15 residues. CDR3 sequence: CASSNQGSGANVLTF. CDR3 bases: TGTGCCAGCAGTAACCAGGGTTCTGGGGCCAACGTCCTGACTTTC.

J is TRBJ2-6 and V is TRBV4-1; D remains unclear. Trimming removed 4 bases from V and 2 bases from J, with 18 bases in between. Germline V lookup: CDR1 MGHRA, CDR2 YSYEKL. This CDR3 contains 18 residues. The CDR3 coding sequence is TGCGCCAGCAGCCGAGAGAAAACTCTGGTAACTGGGGCCAACGTCCTGACTTTC. It encodes CASSREKTLVTGANVLTF.